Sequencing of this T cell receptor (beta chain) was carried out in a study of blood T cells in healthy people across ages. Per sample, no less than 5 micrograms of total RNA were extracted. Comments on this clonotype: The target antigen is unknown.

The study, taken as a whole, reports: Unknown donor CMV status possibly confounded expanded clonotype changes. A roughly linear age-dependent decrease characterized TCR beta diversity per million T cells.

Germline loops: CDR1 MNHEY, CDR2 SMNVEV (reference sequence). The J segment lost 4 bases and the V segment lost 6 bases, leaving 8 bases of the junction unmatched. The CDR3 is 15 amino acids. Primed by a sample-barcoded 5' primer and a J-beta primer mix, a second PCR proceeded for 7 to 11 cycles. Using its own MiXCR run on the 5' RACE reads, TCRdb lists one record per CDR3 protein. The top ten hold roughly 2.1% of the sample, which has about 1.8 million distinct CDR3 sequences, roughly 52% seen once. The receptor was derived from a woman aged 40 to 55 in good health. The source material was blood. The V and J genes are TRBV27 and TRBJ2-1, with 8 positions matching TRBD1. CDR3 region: CASRETGADYNEQFF. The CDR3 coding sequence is TGTGCCAGCAGGGAGACAGGGGCTGATTACAATGAGCAGTTCTTC.